A single sample gave rise to the 28 T cell receptor beta chains below, sequenced in a study of Graves' ophthalmopathy and Graves' hyperthyroidism. RNA transcripts were the template, and TCR beta CDR3 regions were amplified from them. Second-round multiplex PCR followed a first-round RT-PCR using HTBI primers. TCRdb re-called the multiplex PCR reads through MiXCR, storing one row per CDR3 protein. Among about 480,000 distinct CDR3 sequences listed, around 14% were seen once. The source material was blood. These receptors all come from a woman aged 25 to 45 with Graves' ophthalmopathy.

The table lists this clonotype with many counts. The V and J genes are TRBV27 and TRBJ1-1; perhaps TRBD1 as D (6 bases). The germline gives CDR1 MNHEY, CDR2 SMNVEV (reference sequence). This CDR3 region has 14 residues. Trimming removed 5 bases at V and 1 base at J, with 11 bases between. CDR3 sequence reads: CASSQIRGNTEAFF. The DNA for the CDR3 is TGTGCCAGCAGTCAAATCAGGGGGAACACTGAAGCTTTCTTT.

This clonotype was recorded at least ten times. The V gene is TRBV12-3 or TRBV12-4, the J gene TRBJ1-5; D remains ambiguous. The CDR3 is 13 residues long. V lost 2 bases, J lost 7 bases, and 9 bases lay in between. This CDR3 is CASSLREGQPQHF. DNA of the CDR3: TGTGCCAGCAGTTTAAGGGAAGGCCAGCCCCAGCATTTT.

Many counts were recorded for this clonotype. The genes are TRBV29-1 and TRBJ2-5, with a tentative D call TRBD2 (6 bases). CDR1 is SQVTM and CDR2 is ANQGSEA in the germline V gene. CDR3 size: 11 residues. The V and J ends lost 8 bases and 5 bases respectively, with 12 bases between them. CDR3 nucleotide sequence: TGCAGCCACCGGGGGAGTGAGACCCAGTACTTC. This sequence encodes CSHRGSETQYF. Full variable domain (remainder filled in from reference TRBV29-1 and TRBJ2-5): SAVISQKPSRDICQRGTSLTIQCQVDSQVTMMFWYRQQPGQSLTLIATANQGSEATYESGFVIDKFPISRPNLTFSTLTVSNMSPEDSSIYLCSHRGSETQYFGPGTRLLVL.

This clonotype was seen at least ten times. The chain has TRBV2 and TRBJ2-7, with TRBD1 as a possible D gene (6 bases). Germline V lookup: CDR1 SNHLY, CDR2 FYNNEI. Trimming removed 6 bases from V and 2 bases from J, with 14 bases in between. The length of the CDR3 is 14 residues. The CDR3 DNA reads as TGTGCCAGCAGCCTCATGAAGGGGGCCTACGAGCAGTACTTC. This sequence encodes CASSLMKGAYEQYF.

The chain recombines TRBV6-2 or TRBV6-3 with TRBJ1-2; D call uncertain. From germline, CDR1 is MNHEY and CDR2 SVGEGT. CDR3 size: 15 residues. V was pared by 1 base and J by 3 bases, with 12 bases between. DNA for the CDR3: TGTGCCAGCAGTTACTTGGTTCTGCGGGACTATGGCTACACCTTC. It yields the protein CASSYLVLRDYGYTF.

In this sample, this clonotype turned up many times. The chain links TRBV12-3 or TRBV12-4 to TRBJ2-5, with D perhaps TRBD1 (6 bases). The CDR3 is 13 amino acids. Trimming pared 7 bases from V and 2 bases from J, leaving 11 bases between. The CDR3 sequence is CASKAQGQETQYF. The CDR3 nucleotides are TGTGCCAGCAAGGCCCAGGGGCAAGAGACCCAGTACTTC.

V is TRBV2 and J is TRBJ2-5, with TRBD2 identical over 8 bases. Trimming removed 0 bases from V and 9 bases from J; junction bases left unmatched: 15. Germline V CDR1 and CDR2: SNHLY, FYNNEI. The CDR3 totals 17 residues. CDR3 region: CASSEAGLAGVTMAQYF. DNA for the CDR3: TGTGCCAGCAGTGAAGCCGGACTAGCCGGGGTCACAATGGCCCAGTACTTC.

The rearrangement uses TRBV30 and TRBJ2-2, with 7 positions matching TRBD1. The V segment lost 7 bases and the J segment 4 bases; nucleotides outside the gene matches: 9. Germline V gives CDR1 GTSNPN, CDR2 SVGIG (reference sequence). CDR3 length: 14 residues. CDR3 in DNA: TGTGCCTCCAGCCGGGACAGTTTCACCGGGGAGCTGTTTTTT. Its protein product is CASSRDSFTGELFF.

The table lists this clonotype with many counts. This rearrangement joins TRBV27 to TRBJ1-5; 8 bases fit TRBD1. The germline V gene encodes CDR1 MNHEY and CDR2 SMNVEV (reference sequence). V shed 4 bases and J 4 bases; nucleotides not matched to a gene: 6. This CDR3 has 15 amino acids. The CDR3 is CASSSGTGTNQPQHF. DNA for the CDR3: TGTGCCAGCAGTTCAGGGACAGGAACGAATCAGCCCCAGCATTTT.

There are many counts of this clonotype. The chain combines TRBV20-1 with TRBJ1-2, with D unclear. Trimming removed 2 bases from V and 2 bases from J, with 6 bases in between. The germline CDR1 and CDR2 sequences are DFQATT and SNEGSKA (reference sequence). The CDR3 runs 12 residues. DNA of the CDR3: TGCAGTGCTAGAAACAGAAACTATGGCTACACCTTC. This translates into CSARNRNYGYTF.

This clonotype was seen at least ten times. The V and J genes are TRBV20-1 and TRBJ1-1; a weak D match, TRBD1 (6 bases). Trimming stripped 6 bases from V and 5 bases from J, with 16 bases between. The CDR3 spans 13 residues. From germline, CDR1 is DFQATT and CDR2 SNEGSKA (reference sequence). DNA for the CDR3: TGCAGTGCCAAAACGGGGGCCGAGACTGAAGCTTTCTTT. Protein sequence: CSAKTGAETEAFF.

There are a few counts of this clonotype. The V and J genes are TRBV3-1 and TRBJ1-1, with D possibly matching TRBD1 (6 bases). Germline lookup yields CDR1 LGHDT and CDR2 YNNKEL (reference sequence). There are 14 residues in the CDR3. The ends were cut back, 1 base at V and 7 bases at J, with 13 bases in the middle. Here the CDR3 DNA reads TGTGCCAGCAGCCAAGTCGGGACACGGATTGAAGCTTTCTTT. It is translated as CASSQVGTRIEAFF.

This clonotype has a count of ten or more. This chain uses TRBV7-2 with TRBJ2-5; perhaps TRBD1 as D (6 bases). V was pared by 5 bases and J by 4 bases, with 17 bases between. From germline, CDR1 is SGHTA and CDR2 FQGNSA. There are 15 residues in the CDR3. The CDR3 coding sequence is TGTGCCAGCAGCCATCAACAGGGACGGCCAGAGACCCAGTACTTC. Its protein is CASSHQQGRPETQYF.

Points on this clonotype: A much larger clone lies a single base off, so this may be a read error. In this CDR3 the conserved last residue, phenylalanine or tryptophan, is missing, so a read error is likely. The chain joins TRBV6-1 to TRBJ1-1, with no clear D. V lost 5 bases and J 2 bases, leaving 12 bases between the germline ends. The CDR3 has 14 residues. The germline V gene encodes CDR1 MNHNS and CDR2 SASEGT. CDR3 residues: CASSLTDGNTEAFV. CDR3 DNA: TGTGCCAGCAGTCTCACAGATGGTAACACTGAAGCTTTCGTT.

Note on this clonotype: Here the CDR3 omits its conserved ending phenylalanine or tryptophan, so a read error is the likely source. The limits of the CDR3 on the DNA are not certain, so only TCRdb's listed CDR3 is given. The rearrangement links TRBV28 to TRBJ1-1; the DNA was not used to check the table's D call, TRBD1. The germline V gene encodes CDR1 MDHEN and CDR2 SYDVKM. The CDR3 spans 16 amino acids, including both terminal residues. CDR3 region: CASSPPTGWLNTEACY.

Many counts were recorded for this clonotype. This chain links TRBV28 with TRBJ1-3; 10 bases fit TRBD1. Germline-derived CDR1 and CDR2 are MDHEN and SYDVKM. Unmatched junction bases numbered 8, after V lost 6 bases and J lost 9 bases. The CDR3 is 14 amino acids. The CDR3, as DNA: TGTGCCAGCAGCTTGACAGGGGGCCCCACCACCATATATTTT. It translates to CASSLTGGPTTIYF.

Only a few counts were recorded for this clonotype. The chain has TRBV7-3 and TRBJ2-4, with a tentative D call TRBD2 (6 bases). V lost 1 base to trimming and J lost 1 base, with 11 bases between them. The germline V gene encodes CDR1 SGHTA and CDR2 FQGTGA. This CDR3 spans 16 amino acids. CDR3 DNA sequence: TGTGCCAGCAGCTTAAATGGAGGGAGGGCCAAAAACATTCAGTACTTC. Translating gives CASSLNGGRAKNIQYF.

This clonotype was picked up many times. This chain joins TRBV5-1 and TRBJ1-1; D is ambiguous. The length of the CDR3 is 15 residues. V lost 4 bases, J lost 3 bases, and 16 bases lay in between. The germline gives CDR1 SGHRS, CDR2 YFSETQ. CDR3 DNA: TGCGCCAGCAGCCGAAACGGGATCCGGGACACTGAAGCTTTCTTT. Translated: CASSRNGIRDTEAFF.

This clonotype came up many times. The chain is built from TRBV20-1 and TRBJ2-5; D tentatively reads TRBD1 or TRBD2 (5 bases each). V was shortened by 5 bases and J by 5 bases, with 12 bases between the two germline ends. There are 12 residues in the CDR3. Germline lookup yields CDR1 DFQATT and CDR2 SNEGSKA (reference sequence). CDR3 bases: TGCAGTGCTTCAGGGAGTTTTGAGACCCAGTACTTC. It yields the protein CSASGSFETQYF.

This clonotype was detected many times. J is TRBJ1-1 and V is TRBV2; maybe TRBD1 (6 bases). CDR3 size: 11 residues. V lost 4 bases and J 11 bases, leaving 11 bases between the germline ends. CDR1 SNHLY and CDR2 FYNNEI come from the germline V gene. For the CDR3, the DNA is TGTGCCAGCAGTGTGGAGGGGGAGGCTTTCTTT. Translating gives CASSVEGEAFF.

There are many counts of this clonotype. The chain recombines TRBV19 with TRBJ1-2; possible D gene TRBD1, 5 bases. The ends were cut back, 5 bases at V and 4 bases at J, with 11 bases in the middle. The CDR3 contains 13 residues. Germline-derived CDR1 and CDR2 are LNHDA and SQIVND (reference sequence). CDR3 in amino acids: CASSRPDSYGYTF. In DNA, the CDR3 is TGTGCCAGTAGTCGCCCTGACAGCTATGGCTACACCTTC.

This clonotype was found a few times. V is TRBV11-2 and J is TRBJ2-3; 7 bases are shared with TRBD2. Germline trimming cut 3 bases from V and 0 bases from J; bases unmatched to any gene: 9. Germline CDR1 SGHAT, CDR2 FQNNGV. CDR3 size: 17 residues. CDR3 coding DNA: TGTGCCAGCAGCTTCCATCCCGGGGGGACCAGCACAGATACGCAGTATTTT. Translating it yields CASSFHPGGTSTDTQYF.

At least ten counts were recorded for this clonotype. The chain employs TRBV12-3 or TRBV12-4 and TRBJ2-5; D uncertain. V lost 5 bases, J lost 5 bases, and 18 bases lay in between. The CDR3 covers 15 residues. The CDR3 DNA sequence: TGTGCCAGCAGTAAAGTACTGCGAGTGTGGGAGACCCAGTACTTC. Its protein is CASSKVLRVWETQYF.

This clonotype occurred many times. V is TRBV7-2 and J is TRBJ1-1; perhaps TRBD1 as D (5 bases). CDR1 is SGHTA, CDR2 FQGNSA, per germline. Trimming pared 1 base from V and 7 bases from J, leaving 7 bases between. This CDR3 has 12 amino acids. The CDR3 loop is CASSLGRGEAFF. CDR3 nucleotides: TGTGCCAGCAGCTTAGGGAGGGGTGAAGCTTTCTTT.

The genes are TRBV6-1 and TRBJ2-7; D may be TRBD2 (6 bases). The CDR3 runs to 14 residues. Trimming took off 1 base at V and 2 bases at J, with 9 bases between the two ends. The germline V gene has CDR1 MNHNS and CDR2 SASEGT. CDR3 DNA sequence: TGTGCCAGCAGTGAAGGGGCGGGACCCTACGAGCAGTACTTC. Its protein product is CASSEGAGPYEQYF.

This clonotype was recorded only once. V usage is TRBV11-1 and J usage is TRBJ1-1; D is unresolved. This CDR3 region has 17 residues. The V end lost 3 bases, the J end lost 4 bases, and 21 bases lay between the germline ends. Germline V gives CDR1 SGHAT, CDR2 FQDESV (reference sequence). CDR3 sequence (DNA): TGTGCCAGCAGCTTCCTCCCCCGAACGCCCCGGGTCACTGAAGCTTTCTTT. This translates into CASSFLPRTPRVTEAFF.

At least ten counts were recorded for this clonotype. This rearrangement joins TRBV12-5 to TRBJ1-5, with 7 bases that match TRBD1. V dropped 5 bases and J dropped 0; count of bases not matched to a gene: 7. Looked up from germline, CDR1 is LGHNT and CDR2 is FRNRAP. The CDR3 is 16 amino acids. CDR3 sequence (DNA): TGTGCTAGTGGTCGGACAGGCGATTATAGCAATCAGCCCCAGCATTTT. It translates to CASGRTGDYSNQPQHF.

This clonotype was counted once. This chain connects TRBV6-5 to TRBJ1-3; no firm D call. Per germline, CDR1 MNHEY and CDR2 SVGAGI. The length of the CDR3 is 14 residues. Trimming stripped 6 bases from V and 0 bases from J, with 9 bases between. The DNA of the CDR3 is TGTGCCAGCAGCTACGCGGTCTCTGGAAACACCATATATTTT. Its protein product is CASSYAVSGNTIYF.